These 14 T cell receptor beta chains came from one sample sequenced in a study of blood T cell repertoires in COVID-19. Using immunoSEQ multiplex PCR, the repertoire was profiled, and TCRdb retains in-frame clones only, with some absent. The profile shows 380,000 or so clones, around 90% of them singletons. The sample consisted of PBMCs or T cells enriched from blood (not recorded which). Receptors originate from a woman between 40 and 50 years old with acute COVID-19.

J is TRBJ1-6 and V is TRBV6-5, with 7 bases identical to TRBD1. The V and J ends lost 0 bases and 9 bases, in that order; junction bases with no gene match: 5. The germline CDR1 and CDR2 sequences are MNHEY and SVGAGI. This CDR3 has 15 amino acids. The CDR3 loop is CASSYSETGISPLHF. CDR3 nucleotide sequence: TGTGCCAGCAGTTACTCCGAGACAGGGATTTCACCCCTCCACTTT.

The J gene is TRBJ1-5, the V gene TRBV28; 7 bases are a match to TRBD1. The junction had 8 bases not matched to a gene; V was cut back by 6 bases and J by 3 bases. Germline V gene lookup returns CDR1 MDHEN and CDR2 SYDVKM. CDR3 length equals 15 residues. The CDR3 protein is CASSPHTGVNQPQHF. The CDR3 nucleotides are TGTGCCAGCAGCCCACATACAGGGGTCAATCAGCCCCAGCATTTT.

The chain couples TRBV6-5 to TRBJ1-3, with TRBD1 identical over 10 bases. The CDR3 covers 15 residues. Germline V CDR1 and CDR2: MNHEY, SVGAGI. Losses at the gene ends were 6 bases for V and 0 bases for J; bases not matched to a gene: 2. The CDR3 sequence is CASRGQGSSGNTIYF. The DNA for the CDR3 is TGTGCCAGCAGGGGACAGGGGAGCTCTGGAAACACCATATATTTT.

V usage is TRBV12-3 or TRBV12-4 and J usage is TRBJ1-5, with a tentative D call TRBD1 (5 bases). The CDR3 contains 12 residues. The V end was cut by 4 bases, the J end by 6 bases, with 7 bases between. The CDR3 is CASSYGGQPQHF. CDR3 nucleotide sequence: TGTGCCAGCAGTTACGGGGGTCAGCCCCAGCATTTT.

The J gene is TRBJ1-1, the V gene TRBV5-1; 11 bases are shared with TRBD1. This CDR3 is built from 20 residues. CDR1 SGHRS and CDR2 YFSETQ come from the germline V gene. After removal of 0 bases from V and 1 base from J, the junction contained 14 bases not matched to a gene. DNA of the CDR3: TGCGCCAGCAGCTTGGGAATTAGGACAGGGGGCTATGGCGGGAACACTGAAGCTTTCTTT. Translation: CASSLGIRTGGYGGNTEAFF.

The chain has TRBV19 and TRBJ1-3; unclear D gene. This CDR3 comprises 16 residues. Per germline, CDR1 LNHDA and CDR2 SQIVND (reference sequence). Trimming cost V 3 bases and J 0 bases, with 12 bases left between them. CDR3 DNA sequence: TGTGCCAGTAGTATTGGGCAGTTTAGCTCTGGAAACACCATATATTTT. Translation: CASSIGQFSSGNTIYF.

V is TRBV2 and J is TRBJ1-3, with D possibly TRBD1 on 6 matching bases. V was cut by 5 bases and J by 4 bases, with 12 bases left in between. From germline, CDR1 is SNHLY and CDR2 FYNNEI. This CDR3 comprises 14 residues. CDR3 amino acids: CASSNNRDGNTIYF. DNA of the CDR3: TGTGCCAGCAGTAATAACAGGGACGGAAACACCATATATTTT.

J is TRBJ2-3 and V is TRBV20-1; TRBD2 matches at 14 bases. There are 16 residues in the CDR3. The germline V gene has CDR1 DFQATT and CDR2 SNEGSKA (reference sequence). The V gene end was trimmed by 5 bases and the J gene end by 1 base; junction bases not matched to a gene: 5. Written as DNA, the CDR3 is TGCAGTGCTGGTGGACTAGCGGGGGGCCGCACAGATACGCAGTATTTT. Protein: CSAGGLAGGRTDTQYF.

The J gene is TRBJ1-5, the V gene TRBV19; 8 positions agree with TRBD1. Germline V gives CDR1 LNHDA, CDR2 SQIVND (reference sequence). Germline trimming cut 5 bases from V and 3 bases from J; bases unmatched to any gene: 12. The CDR3 length is 17 residues. The CDR3 DNA follows: TGTGCCAGTAGTGGGGGTTCAGGGGGCCGCTTCAATCAGCCCCAGCATTTT. Protein sequence: CASSGGSGGRFNQPQHF.

The genes are TRBV30 and TRBJ1-1, with a weak D call TRBD1 (6 bases). Trimming stripped 4 bases from V and 1 base from J, with 10 bases between. The CDR3 is 13 residues long. Germline V gene sequence: CDR1 GTSNPN, CDR2 SVGIG (reference sequence). In DNA, the CDR3 is TGTGCCTGGATGGGGACACCGAACACTGAAGCTTTCTTT. It is translated as CAWMGTPNTEAFF.

The chain recombines TRBV5-6 with TRBJ1-2, with D perhaps TRBD1 (6 bases). Trimming left V 3 bases short and J 4 bases short, with 16 bases between. Germline values: CDR1 SGHDT, CDR2 YYEEEE. The CDR3 is made up of 15 amino acids. In nucleotides, the CDR3 is TGTGCCAGCAGCTCATACAGGGAATTGGGCTATGGCTACACCTTC. Translation: CASSSYRELGYGYTF.

V gene TRBV6-1 combines with J gene TRBJ1-2; D is unclear. The CDR3 has 14 residues. V was pared by 3 bases and J by 3 bases, with 11 bases between. Germline lookup yields CDR1 MNHNS and CDR2 SASEGT. CDR3 sequence: CASSDISRYYGYTF. The CDR3 DNA sequence: TGTGCCAGCAGTGATATCTCCCGGTACTATGGCTACACCTTC.

The chain has TRBV9 and TRBJ1-5; D unclear. In germline, CDR1 is SGDLS, CDR2 YYNGEE. The CDR3 has 14 residues. The ends were cut back, 4 bases at V and 0 bases at J, with 8 bases in the middle. CDR3 residues: CASSHSPSNQPQHF. DNA of the CDR3: TGTGCCAGCAGCCACTCCCCTAGCAATCAGCCCCAGCATTTT. The full variable domain, with the rest looked up from reference TRBV9 and TRBJ1-5, is DSGVTQTPKHLITATGQRVTLRCSPRSGDLSVYWYQQSLDQGLQFLIQYYNGEERAKGNILERFSAQQFPDLHSELNLSSLELGDSALYFCASSHSPSNQPQHFGDGTRLSIL.

A few counts support this clone. Different DNA sequences within this sample yield the same CDR3. The chain couples TRBV6-5 to TRBJ1-2; D unresolved. V lost 7 bases and J lost 0, with 6 bases in between. This CDR3 is 12 amino acids long. Germline loops: CDR1 MNHEY, CDR2 SVGAGI. CDR3: CASKSANYGYTF. DNA of the CDR3: TGTGCCAGCAAATCGGCTAACTATGGCTACACCTTC.